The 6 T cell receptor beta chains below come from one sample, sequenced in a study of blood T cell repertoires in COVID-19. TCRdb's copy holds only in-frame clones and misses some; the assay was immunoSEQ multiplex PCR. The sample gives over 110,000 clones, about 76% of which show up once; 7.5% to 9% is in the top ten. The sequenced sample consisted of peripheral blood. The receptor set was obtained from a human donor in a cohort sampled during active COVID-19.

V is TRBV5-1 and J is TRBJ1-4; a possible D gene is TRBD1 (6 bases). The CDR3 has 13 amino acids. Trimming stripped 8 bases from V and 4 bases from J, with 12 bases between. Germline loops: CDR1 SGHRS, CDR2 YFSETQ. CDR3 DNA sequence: TGCGCCAGTTCAGGGGAGGGTAATGAAAAACTGTTTTTT. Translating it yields CASSGEGNEKLFF.

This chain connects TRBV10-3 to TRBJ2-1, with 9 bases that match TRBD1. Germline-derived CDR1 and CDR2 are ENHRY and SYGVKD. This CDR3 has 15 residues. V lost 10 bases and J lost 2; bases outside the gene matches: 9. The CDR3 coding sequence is TGTGCCACCCCCTCCGGGACAGGGCCCTACAATGAGCAGTTCTTC. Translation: CATPSGTGPYNEQFF.

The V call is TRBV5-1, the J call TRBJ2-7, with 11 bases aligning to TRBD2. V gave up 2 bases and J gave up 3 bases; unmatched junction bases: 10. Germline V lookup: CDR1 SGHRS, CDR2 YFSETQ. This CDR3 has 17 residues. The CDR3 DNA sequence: TGCGCCAGCAGCTTCGGGACTAGCGGTAGATTCCGCTACGAGCAGTACTTC. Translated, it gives CASSFGTSGRFRYEQYF. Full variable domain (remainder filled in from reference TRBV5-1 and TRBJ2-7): KAGVTQTPRYLIKTRGQQVTLSCSPISGHRSVSWYQQTPGQGLQFLFEYFSETQRNKGNFPGRFSGRQFSNSRSEMNVSTLELGDSALYLCASSFGTSGRFRYEQYFGPGTRLTVT.

The CDR3 DNA reads TGTGCCAGCAGTTATGGGGACAGGGTGTCTGAAGCTTTCTTT. Protein: CASSYGDRVSEAFF. The J gene is TRBJ1-1, the V gene TRBV6-2 or TRBV6-3; 9 bases are shared with TRBD1. CDR1 and CDR2 from the germline V gene are MNHEY and SVGEGT. The CDR3 extends over 14 amino acids. The ends lost 3 bases at V and 6 bases at J; junction bases unmatched: 5.

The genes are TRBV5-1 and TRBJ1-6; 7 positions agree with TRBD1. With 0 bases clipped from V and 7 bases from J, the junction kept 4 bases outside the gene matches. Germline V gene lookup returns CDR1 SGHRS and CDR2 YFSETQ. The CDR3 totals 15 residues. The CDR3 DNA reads TGCGCCAGCAGCTTGGAGGGGACAGACAATTCACCCCTCCACTTT. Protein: CASSLEGTDNSPLHF.

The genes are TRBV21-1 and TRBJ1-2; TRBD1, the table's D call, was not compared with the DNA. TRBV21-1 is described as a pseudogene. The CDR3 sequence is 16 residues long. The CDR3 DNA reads TGTGCCAGCAGCAAAGCCAACAGGGCGCCAAACTATGGCTACACCTTC. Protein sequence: CASSKANRAPNYGYTF.